The subject of this entry is one T cell receptor beta chain. The germline gene is not matched at one end of the junction; a read error may be the cause. This record belongs to a study of blood T cell repertoires in COVID-19. Study context: Whether acute or convalescent, the COVID-19 samples came from the United States, Italy and Spain. Sources were T cells, B-cell-depleted T cells, or PBMCs; the material itself was cDNA or gDNA.

The germline V gene encodes CDR1 SGHVS and CDR2 FQNEAQ. The CDR3 runs to 14 residues. The data were produced by immunoSEQ multiplex PCR, yet TCRdb's version contains in-frame clones alone and is incomplete. The profile covers about 110,000 clones, with roughly 85% appearing a single time and about 12% taken by the ten largest. This chain links TRBV7-8 with TRBJ2-1; tentatively, D is TRBD1 (6 bases). The receptor's source is a human donor in a cohort sampled during active COVID-19. The sample was peripheral blood. The CDR3 reads CASSFRTAYNEQFF. Here the CDR3 DNA reads TGTGCCAGTAGCTTCCGGACAGCCTACAATGAGCAGTTCTTC.